This TCR beta chain was documented in a study of blood T cell repertoires in COVID-19. The CDR3 length is 12 residues. Trimming removed 3 bases from V and 8 bases from J; junction bases left unmatched: 2. The assay was immunoSEQ multiplex PCR, and TCRdb's table has in-frame clones only and misses some. Found here are under 250,000 clones, around 80% of them singletons; the top ten hold about 4%. The gene calls are TRBV12-3 or TRBV12-4 and TRBJ1-2, with TRBD1 matching over 8 bases. This sequence originates from a man aged 25 to 40 with acute COVID-19. Source material: PBMCs or T cells enriched from blood (not recorded which). CDR3 in DNA: TGTGCCAGCAGTTTGGACAGGGCGGGCTACACCTTC. It yields the protein CASSLDRAGYTF.